The subject of this entry is one T cell receptor beta chain. Authors' data handling: From reference gene primer amplification, estimates of nucleated cell counts were derived. The assay was immunoSEQ multiplex PCR, and TCRdb's table has in-frame clones only and misses some. V and J calls and clone size are given by that table; D and trimming were obtained from the DNA. Among tens of thousands of clones listed, roughly 88% were seen once. The data are from a study of blood T cell repertoires in COVID-19. On the study more broadly: The United States, Italy and Spain provided the acute and convalescent COVID-19 samples. The cDNA or gDNA used as material had been derived from T cells, B-cell-depleted T cells, or PBMCs.

This CDR3 comprises 13 residues. Germline CDR1 LGHDT, CDR2 YNNKEL (reference sequence). Trimming cost V 3 bases and J 12 bases, with 12 bases left between them. What was sequenced was peripheral blood. The sequence was collected from a man in his fifties or sixties with active COVID-19. J is TRBJ1-6 and V is TRBV3-1 (or the pseudogene TRBV3-2), with D perhaps TRBD1 (6 bases). This CDR3 reads CASSQRGGGPLHF. The CDR3 DNA sequence: TGTGCCAGCAGCCAGAGAGGGGGGGGACCCCTCCACTTT.